This T cell receptor (beta chain) came from a study of CD8 T cells in Susac syndrome. Study observations and caveats: As acknowledged by the study, its TCR sequencing and HLA analysis included a relatively small number of individuals.

The RNA input was 0.5 to 1 ug, and it was reverse transcribed with random hexamers. A multiplex approach, immunoSEQ multiplex PCR, amplified TCR beta CDR3 across 54 Vbeta and 13 Jbeta. TCRdb re-called the immunoSEQ multiplex PCR reads with MiXCR, one entry per CDR3 protein. Altogether under 150,000 distinct CDR3 sequences are present, nearly 95% being singletons, with the ten largest covering around 0.29%. The authors sequenced TCR beta from blood CD8+ and CD4+ T cells. V trimming: 6 bases; J trimming: 5 bases; junction bases outside the gene matches: 6. This CDR3 has 14 residues. Germline V CDR1 and CDR2: MDHEN, SYDVKM. On this clonotype itself: The target antigen is unknown.

This chain links TRBV28 with TRBJ2-2; 7 bases are a match to TRBD1. The sample consisted of CD8+ T cells from PBMCs. The receptor was isolated from a human donor in good health. The CDR3 region has the DNA TGTGCCAGCAGCCCGGACAGGACGACCGGGGAGCTGTTTTTT. Translation gives CASSPDRTTGELFF.